Given below is one T cell receptor beta chain in context. This record comes from a study of metastatic and nonmetastatic thyroid tumors. Study background: Repertoire comparisons spanned blood and tumor or nodule tissue from malignant and benign thyroid patients.

The junction had 15 bases not matched to a gene; V was cut back by 3 bases and J by 5 bases. CDR3 length: 16 amino acids. Germline assignment: CDR1 GTSNPN and CDR2 SVGIG (reference sequence). Each patient came to thyroid surgery without any prior treatment (of any kind). Using MiXCR, TCRdb reanalyzed the PCR reads. Altogether roughly 70,000 clones are present, 18% being singletons, with the ten largest covering 9.5% to 15%. The sample comprised blood. V and J are TRBV30 and TRBJ2-7; 8 bases are a match to TRBD1. The receptor's source is a female donor with papillary thyroid cancer or a benign thyroid nodule (not recorded which). Some clones in this sample may be carry-over from other donors' samples. The CDR3 region is CAWSPDRGLFGDEQYF. The CDR3 DNA reads TGTGCCTGGAGCCCCGACAGGGGTCTGTTTGGGGACGAGCAGTACTTC.